A selection of T cell receptor beta chains follows, all from one sample in a study of identical twins. TCRdb reanalysed the 5' RACE reads using MiXCR and keeps one entry per CDR3 protein. This table holds about 890,000 distinct CDR3 sequences, 9% to 15% found once. This same sample was also taken into another study, of yellow fever vaccine responses in identical twins.

The sequencing input was PBMCs. These receptors were collected from a woman younger than 35 in good health. Each CDR3 is given with its conserved first and last residue. A D gene is named only where the DNA matches it firmly. Clone size, where shown, is once, few, many, or a class for clones that have expanded.

-	TRBV10-3	TRBJ2-5	TRBD2	TGTGCCATCAGAGACCGACTAGCGGAAGAGACCCAGTACTTC	CAIRDRLAEETQYF
few	TRBV3-1	TRBJ2-5	TRBD1	TGTGCCAGCAGCCAAGATATCCAGGGGGTGTATCAAGAGACCCAGTACTTC	CASSQDIQGVYQETQYF
-	TRBV20-1	TRBJ2-1	TRBD2	TGCAGTGCAGATAGCGGGAGACTAATTGAGCAGTTCTTC	CSADSGRLIEQFF
many	TRBV28	TRBJ2-3	TRBD2	TGTGCCAGCATTGGACTAGCGAAAAAAACTAGCACAGATACGCAGTATTTT	CASIGLAKKTSTDTQYF
few	TRBV7-9	TRBJ2-7	-	TGTGCCAGCAGCTTAGGTACAGGGTATTACGACGAGCAGTACTTC	CASSLGTGYYDEQYF
-	TRBV15	TRBJ2-5	-	TGTGCCACCAGCAGAGAAAAAACACTGACAGGCCAGGTCGCGACCCAGTACTTC	CATSREKTLTGQVATQYF
few	TRBV2	TRBJ2-5	-	TGTGCCATCCGAGAGACCCAGTACTTC	CAIRETQYF
many	TRBV9	TRBJ1-1	-	TGTGCCAGCAGCGTAGACTCGGGTGCTACTGAAGCTTTCTTT	CASSVDSGATEAFF
-	TRBV29-1	TRBJ2-3	-	TGCAGCGTTGAAGGCGGGAAGCATGGGGATACGCAGTATTTT	CSVEGGKHGDTQYF
-	TRBV28	TRBJ2-3	TRBD2	TGTGCCAGCAGTTCACGACTAGCGGGAGCCACAGATACGCAGTATTTT	CASSSRLAGATDTQYF
-	TRBV7-2	TRBJ1-5	-	TGTGCCAGCAGCCTAGGTATGCGCGAGCCCCAGCATTTT	CASSLGMREPQHF
many	TRBV7-2	TRBJ2-2	TRBD2	TGTGCCAGCAGCTTAGCTCACACTAGCGCAAACACCGGGGAGCTGTTTTTT	CASSLAHTSANTGELFF
many	TRBV24-1	TRBJ1-5	TRBD1	TGTGCCACCAGTGGGGGGGACAGGAACAATCAGCCCCAGCATTTT	CATSGGDRNNQPQHF
-	TRBV10-2	TRBJ2-1	TRBD2	TGCGCCAGCAGTGGGGGTACGCTAGCGGATTCCAAGCAGTTCTTC	CASSGGTLADSKQFF
-	TRBV9	TRBJ1-2	-	TGTGCCAGCAGCGTAGGTCAGGGAATGGGCTATGGCTACACCTTC	CASSVGQGMGYGYTF
few	TRBV5-1	TRBJ1-1	-	TGCGCCAGCAGCTTGGCCGAGGGACGGCTGAACACTGAAGCTTTCTTT	CASSLAEGRLNTEAFF
few	TRBV12-3/TRBV12-4	TRBJ2-1	-	TGTGCCAGCAGTTTTATTGCCACCACAACCTTAAACAATGAGCAGTTCTTC	CASSFIATTTLNNEQFF
-	TRBV10-3	TRBJ2-1	TRBD2	TGTGCCATCGTAAGCGGGAGGTCCAATGAGCAGTTCTTC	CAIVSGRSNEQFF
many	TRBV7-9	TRBJ2-7	-	TGTGCCAGCAGCTCCTCCCGGGACTGGAGCTACGAGCAGTACTTC	CASSSSRDWSYEQYF
few	TRBV27	TRBJ2-1	-	TGTGCCAGCAGTCCATCGGGACAATCCTACAATGAGCAGTTCTTC	CASSPSGQSYNEQFF
once	TRBV2	TRBJ2-7	TRBD2	TGTGCCAGCAGTGAAAGACTAGCGGGGTCAAGCTCCTACGAGCAGTACTTC	CASSERLAGSSSYEQYF
few	TRBV5-6	TRBJ2-1	TRBD2	TGTGCCAGCAGCTTGCCGGGGAGGACTAGCGGTGGAGCCTACAATGAGCAGTTCTTC	CASSLPGRTSGGAYNEQFF
many	TRBV5-5	TRBJ2-5	TRBD1	TGTGCCAGCAGTCCTGACAGGGTCCAAGAGACCCAGTACTTC	CASSPDRVQETQYF
many	TRBV24-1	TRBJ2-2	TRBD1	TGTGCCACCAGTGACCATCAGGGGGCGAACACCGGGGAGCTGTTTTTT	CATSDHQGANTGELFF
few	TRBV3-1	TRBJ2-2	-	TGTGCCAGCAGCCAAGTAACGCGTACTTCTAACACCGGGGAGCTGTTTTTT	CASSQVTRTSNTGELFF
many	TRBV28	TRBJ1-6	-	TGTGCCAGCAGTTCCCCGGGACGGTATAATTCACCCCTCCACTTT	CASSSPGRYNSPLHF
many	TRBV20-1	TRBJ2-2	TRBD1	TGCAGTGCTGGTAGACAGGGAGCCGGGGAGCTGTTTTTT	CSAGRQGAGELFF
many	TRBV7-2	TRBJ2-1	-	TGTGCCAGCAGCATACACTACAATGAGCAGTTCTTC	CASSIHYNEQFF
-	TRBV9	TRBJ2-3	-	TGTGCCAGCAGCGTAGAAGGACCCACAGATACGCAGTATTTT	CASSVEGPTDTQYF
few	TRBV12-3/TRBV12-4	TRBJ2-1	TRBD2	TGTGCCAGCAGTTTTTGGCGGGGGGCCCGCAATGAGCAGTTCTTC	CASSFWRGARNEQFF
-	TRBV7-6	TRBJ2-5	-	TGTGCCAGCAGCCCCCGGCGGAGGTTAGAGACCCAGTACTTC	CASSPRRRLETQYF
many	TRBV5-1	TRBJ1-1	TRBD1	TGCGCCAGCAGCTTGGAATTGAGGGGGCCCCGGACTGAAGCTTTCTTT	CASSLELRGPRTEAFF
-	TRBV6-1	TRBJ1-5	-	TGTGCCAGCACTGGGACTTACAATCAGCCCCAGCATTTT	CASTGTYNQPQHF
-	TRBV4-2	TRBJ1-1	TRBD1	TGTGCCAGCAGCCCACTGGGCCGGGACAGGGGGCCTGAAGCTTTCTTT	CASSPLGRDRGPEAFF
many	TRBV28	TRBJ1-1	-	TGTGCAGCGACAGACAACACTGAAGCTTTCTTT	CAATDNTEAFF
many	TRBV5-1	TRBJ2-1	-	TGCGCCAGCAGCTTCGACGGCAGCTCCTACAATGAGCAGTTCTTC	CASSFDGSSYNEQFF
-	TRBV20-1	TRBJ2-7	TRBD2	TGCAGTGCCGGAACTAGCGGGGGACGCTACGAGCAGTACTTC	CSAGTSGGRYEQYF
few	TRBV12-3/TRBV12-4	TRBJ1-3	-	TGTGCCAGCAGTTTCCAGGGCCGCTCTGGAAACACCATATATTTT	CASSFQGRSGNTIYF
-	TRBV12-3/TRBV12-4	TRBJ2-3	-	TGTGCCAGCAGTTTTCGTGGGGGCCCAGATACGCAGTATTTT	CASSFRGGPDTQYF
-	TRBV7-6	TRBJ2-3	TRBD2	TGTGCCAGCAGCTTAAAGGCGGGAGGGCAGGTCACAGATACGCAGTATTTT	CASSLKAGGQVTDTQYF
-	TRBV5-1	TRBJ1-1	-	TGCGCCAGCAGCTTTCGTCCAGGAGGGGAAGCTGAAGCTTTCTTT	CASSFRPGGEAEAFF
-	TRBV29-1	TRBJ2-1	-	TGCAGCGTTGAAGATCTTGGAGGGGGTGAGCAGTTCTTC	CSVEDLGGGEQFF
few	TRBV12-3/TRBV12-4	TRBJ2-3	-	TGTGCCAGCAGTCCCGGGCGGGCGGGAGATACGCAGTATTTT	CASSPGRAGDTQYF
many	TRBV10-3	TRBJ2-1	TRBD2	TGTGCCATCAGTGGTGCCCACCTTCGACTAGCGGGAGGGGGGAATGAGCAGTTCTTC	CAISGAHLRLAGGGNEQFF
few	TRBV12-3/TRBV12-4	TRBJ2-1	TRBD2	TGTGCCAGCAGAGAACGGACTAGCTCTCGAATCCTCATTGAGCAGTTCTTC	CASRERTSSRILIEQFF
-	TRBV20-1	TRBJ2-3	TRBD2	TGCAGTGCTAGAGTAGCGGGGGGCCTCCTTAGCACAGATACGCAGTATTTT	CSARVAGGLLSTDTQYF
few	TRBV24-1	TRBJ2-2	-	TGTGCCACCAGTGATTCCCCGTTGGGGGCCGGGCTCGGGGAGCTGTTTTTT	CATSDSPLGAGLGELFF